The 6 T cell receptor beta chains listed next were all sequenced from one sample in a study of regulatory T cells in long-lasting Graves disease. The time point is: newly diagnosed GD, antithyroid drugs for less than 3 months. PBMCs were the source of the RNA used for TCR sequencing. Construction of the TCR beta libraries employed iRepertoire HTBI primers in conjunction with Arm-PCR of CDR3 regions. TCRdb reanalysed the multiplex PCR reads using MiXCR and keeps one entry per CDR3 protein. Of roughly 350,000 distinct CDR3 sequences listed, 16% are singletons. This sample was shared with a second study, whose subject was T cells in Graves' hyperthyroidism and ophthalmopathy.

The sequenced sample was peripheral blood mononuclear cells (PBMCs), obtained at new diagnosis, from a patient treated with antithyroid drugs. The receptors originated from a man in his forties or fifties with Graves disease.

This clonotype was counted many times. This chain uses TRBV5-1 with TRBJ2-1, with D maybe TRBD2 (7 bases). The V end lost 3 bases, the J end lost 4 bases, and 17 bases lay between the germline ends. Germline-derived CDR1 and CDR2 are SGHRS and YFSETQ. This CDR3 contains 16 residues. The CDR3 sequence: CASSYQGGGGYNEQFF. The CDR3 DNA reads TGCGCCAGCAGCTACCAGGGAGGGGGAGGATACAATGAGCAGTTCTTC. The complete variable domain, with remaining parts taken from reference TRBV5-1 and TRBJ2-1, reads KAGVTQTPRYLIKTRGQQVTLSCSPISGHRSVSWYQQTPGQGLQFLFEYFSETQRNKGNFPGRFSGRQFSNSRSEMNVSTLELGDSALYLCASSYQGGGGYNEQFFGPGTRLTVL.

In its sample, this clonotype was seen a few times. The chain uses TRBV6-2 or TRBV6-3 and TRBJ1-1, with 8 bases lining up with TRBD1. The germline V gene encodes CDR1 MNHEY and CDR2 SVGEGT. The CDR3 loop spans 14 amino acids. V lost 6 bases and J lost 5; bases outside the gene matches: 8. CDR3 region: CASRLGQGWTEAFF. The CDR3 nucleotides are TGTGCCAGCAGACTAGGACAGGGATGGACTGAAGCTTTCTTT.

To note about this clonotype: A much larger clone is a single base away; this may be a read error. V gene TRBV20-1 combines with J gene TRBJ2-2, with TRBD1 identical over 7 bases. CDR3 size: 16 residues. Germline CDR1 is DFQATT and CDR2 is SNEGSKA (reference sequence). V shed 2 bases, J shed 1 base, and the junction held 7 bases outside the gene matches. The chain's CDR3 is CSARKITGENTGELFF. Written as DNA, the CDR3 is TGCAGTGCTAGAAAAATTACAGGGGAGAACACCGGGGAGCTGTTTTTT.

This clonotype was observed many times. The CDR3 reads CSARGGAGHTDTQYF. In DNA form, the CDR3 reads TGCAGTGCTAGGGGGGGGGCGGGTCACACAGATACGCAGTATTTT. The gene calls are TRBV20-1 and TRBJ2-3; a possible D gene is TRBD2 (7 bases). The CDR3 contains 15 residues. V gave up 3 bases and J gave up 2 bases, with 15 bases separating them. Germline lookup yields CDR1 DFQATT and CDR2 SNEGSKA (reference sequence).

On this clonotype itself: At one end, the junction sequence differs from germline, possibly due to a read error. This chain uses TRBV6-5 with TRBJ2-7; TRBD2 is a possible D gene (6 bases). Germline-derived CDR1 and CDR2 are MNHEY and SVGAGI. The CDR3 sequence is 14 residues long. CDR3 region: CACSYHGGAYEQYF. As DNA, the CDR3 is TGTGCCTGCAGTTACCATGGCGGGGCCTACGAGCAGTACTTC.

There are many counts of this clonotype. The V and J genes are TRBV7-2 and TRBJ2-1; D is possibly TRBD1 (6 bases). CDR3 length: 15 amino acids. V lost 7 bases and J lost 1, with 14 bases in between. Germline V gene data show CDR1 as SGHTA and CDR2 as FQGNSA. CDR3 nucleotide sequence: TGTGCCAGCACCCATCTGCAGGGGTCCTACAATGAGCAGTTCTTC. Its protein product is CASTHLQGSYNEQFF. The entire variable domain, with the rest obtained from reference TRBV7-2 and TRBJ2-1, is as follows: GAGVSQSPSNKVTEKGKDVELRCDPISGHTALYWYRQSLGQGLEFLIYFQGNSAPDKSGLPSDRFSAERTGGSVSTLTIQRTQQEDSAVYLCASTHLQGSYNEQFFGPGTRLTVL.